These 10 T cell receptor beta chains originate from one sample sequenced in a study of naive and memory T cell subsets. These receptors' antigens are unknown. Whole-study results and caveats: Possibly reflecting memory cells re-expressing CD45RA, a few larger clonotypes occurred in naive repertoires, especially CD8.

Both TRBC1 and TRBC2 were covered by a beta constant-region primer of two equimolar oligonucleotides. Four rounds of PCR amplified the ligated cDNA using nested alpha and beta constant-region primers plus SP2. MiXCR was run by TCRdb on the UMI-ligation and nested PCR reads, yielding one entry per CDR3 protein. This table holds 98,000 or so distinct CDR3 sequences, 10% to 12% found once. The sequenced sample was naive CD4+ T cells from blood. The receptors were sampled from a human donor in good health.

The genes are TRBV27 and TRBJ2-7; TRBD1 is a possible D gene (5 bases). Germline assignment: CDR1 MNHEY and CDR2 SMNVEV (reference sequence). V dropped 3 bases and J dropped 2 bases, with 14 bases sitting between them. The CDR3 totals 15 residues. The CDR3 reads CASSFAQAYPYEQYF. The CDR3 coding sequence is TGTGCCAGCAGTTTCGCACAGGCGTACCCCTACGAGCAGTACTTC.

J is TRBJ2-7 and V is TRBV29-1, with TRBD1 as a possible D gene (6 bases). Germline-derived CDR1 and CDR2 are SQVTM and ANQGSEA. The CDR3 runs 12 residues. Trimming pared 7 bases from V and 3 bases from J, leaving 13 bases between. The CDR3 DNA follows: TGCAGCGCCTCCGGACAGAGCTACGAGCAGTACTTC. This codes for CSASGQSYEQYF.

This clonotype appeared many times. This chain uses TRBV12-5 with TRBJ2-1; D remains unclear. The CDR3 extends over 17 amino acids. The V end lost 0 bases, the J end lost 6 bases, and 18 bases lay between the germline ends. Per the germline V gene, CDR1 is LGHNT and CDR2 is FRNRAP. CDR3 protein: CASGLVPLGLVRNEQFF. The CDR3 region has the DNA TGTGCTAGTGGTTTGGTACCCCTCGGGCTAGTACGCAATGAGCAGTTCTTC.

This clonotype has at least ten counts. The gene calls are TRBV5-1 and TRBJ2-3, with D uncertain. Trimming left V 0 bases short and J 5 bases short, with 10 bases between. The CDR3 length is 14 residues. Germline V gives CDR1 SGHRS, CDR2 YFSETQ. In DNA, the CDR3 is TGCGCCAGCAGCTTGGCGGCAGCCGAAGATACGCAGTATTTT. Translating gives CASSLAAAEDTQYF.

There are a few counts of this clonotype. The chain is built from TRBV21-1 and TRBJ2-1; no DNA check was done on the table's D call, TRBD2. TRBV21-1 is shown as a pseudogene. The CDR3 sequence is 17 residues long. CDR3 bases: TGTGCCAGCAGCAAAGTAGGGAGACTAGCGGGAGTACTTGAGCAGTTCTTC. Amino acids: CASSKVGRLAGVLEQFF.

This clonotype occurred a few times. The chain is built from TRBV6-5 and TRBJ2-7; D not resolved. The germline V gene has CDR1 MNHEY and CDR2 SVGAGI. V was clipped by 4 bases and J by 3 bases, with 13 bases between them. The CDR3 has 14 residues. CDR3 loop: CASSSVGLSYEQYF. The CDR3 DNA sequence: TGTGCCAGCAGTTCAGTCGGATTAAGCTACGAGCAGTACTTC.

The table lists this clonotype with a few counts. The chain combines TRBV5-1 with TRBJ2-3; 7 bases agree with TRBD2. V was pared by 4 bases and J by 2 bases, with 7 bases of the junction left unmatched. Germline values: CDR1 SGHRS, CDR2 YFSETQ. CDR3 length: 15 residues. The CDR3 DNA reads TGCGCCAGCAGCCCAACCGGGACTAACACAGATACGCAGTATTTT. It encodes CASSPTGTNTDTQYF.

This clonotype was found a few times. The V gene is TRBV27, the J gene TRBJ2-2, with D possibly being TRBD1 (5 bases). This CDR3 has 14 amino acids. In germline, CDR1 is MNHEY, CDR2 SMNVEV (reference sequence). Trimming cost V 5 bases and J 6 bases, with 13 bases left between them. Here the CDR3 DNA reads TGTGCCAGCAGTCTCAACAGGTTTCCCGGGGAGCTGTTTTTT. Its translation: CASSLNRFPGELFF.

A few counts support this clonotype. This chain links TRBV12-3 or TRBV12-4 with TRBJ1-1; 8 bases agree with TRBD1. J was trimmed by 2 bases and V by 5 bases; bases with no gene match: 13. The CDR3 is 17 residues long. The CDR3 sequence: CASSPLVLTGVNTEAFF. CDR3 DNA sequence: TGTGCCAGCAGTCCTCTCGTCCTGACAGGGGTAAACACTGAAGCTTTCTTT.

This clonotype was recorded at least ten times. The chain links TRBV20-1 to TRBJ2-1; weak D call: TRBD2 (5 bases). The CDR3 extends over 10 amino acids. Germline lookup yields CDR1 DFQATT and CDR2 SNEGSKA (reference sequence). The V end was cut by 1 base, the J end by 10 bases, with 5 bases between. This CDR3 is CSARAGEQFF. CDR3 DNA: TGCAGTGCTAGAGCGGGAGAGCAGTTCTTC.